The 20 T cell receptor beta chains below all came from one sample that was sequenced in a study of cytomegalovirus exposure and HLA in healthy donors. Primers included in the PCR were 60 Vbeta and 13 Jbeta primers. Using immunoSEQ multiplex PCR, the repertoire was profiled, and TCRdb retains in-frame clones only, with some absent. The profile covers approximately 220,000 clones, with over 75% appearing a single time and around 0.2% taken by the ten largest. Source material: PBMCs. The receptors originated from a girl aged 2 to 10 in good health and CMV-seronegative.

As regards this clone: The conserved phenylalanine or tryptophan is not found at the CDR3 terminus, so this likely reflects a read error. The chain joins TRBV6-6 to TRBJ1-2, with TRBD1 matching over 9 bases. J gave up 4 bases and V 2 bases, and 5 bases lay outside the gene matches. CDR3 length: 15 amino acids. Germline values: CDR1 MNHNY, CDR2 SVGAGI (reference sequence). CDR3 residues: CASSYGDREVYGYTS. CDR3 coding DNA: TGTGCCAGCAGTTACGGGGACAGGGAGGTCTATGGCTACACCTCC.

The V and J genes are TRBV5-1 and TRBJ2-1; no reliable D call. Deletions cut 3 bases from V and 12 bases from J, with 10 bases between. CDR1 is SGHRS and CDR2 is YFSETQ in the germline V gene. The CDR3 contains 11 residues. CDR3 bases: TGCGCCAGCAGCTCCGAAATGAGGCAGTTCTTC. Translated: CASSSEMRQFF. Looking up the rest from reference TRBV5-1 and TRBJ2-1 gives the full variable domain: KAGVTQTPRYLIKTRGQQVTLSCSPISGHRSVSWYQQTPGQGLQFLFEYFSETQRNKGNFPGRFSGRQFSNSRSEMNVSTLELGDSALYLCASSSEMRQFFGPGTRLTVL.

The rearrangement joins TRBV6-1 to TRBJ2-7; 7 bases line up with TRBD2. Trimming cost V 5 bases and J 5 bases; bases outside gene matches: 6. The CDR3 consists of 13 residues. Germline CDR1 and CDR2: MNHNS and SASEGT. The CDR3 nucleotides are TGTGCCAGCAGTAGCATCGGGGGGAACGAGCAGTACTTC. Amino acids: CASSSIGGNEQYF.

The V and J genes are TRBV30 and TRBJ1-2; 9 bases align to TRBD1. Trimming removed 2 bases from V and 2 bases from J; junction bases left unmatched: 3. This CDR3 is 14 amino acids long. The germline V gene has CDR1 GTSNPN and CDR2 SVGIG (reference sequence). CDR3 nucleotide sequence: TGTGCCTGGAGTACAGGGGGCGCGAACTATGGCTACACCTTC. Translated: CAWSTGGANYGYTF.

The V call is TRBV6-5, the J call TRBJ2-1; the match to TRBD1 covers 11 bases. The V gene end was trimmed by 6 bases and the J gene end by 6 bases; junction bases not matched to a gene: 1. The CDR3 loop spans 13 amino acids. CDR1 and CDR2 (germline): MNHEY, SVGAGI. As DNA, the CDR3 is TGTGCCAGCAGGGGGACAGGGGGCAATGAGCAGTTCTTC. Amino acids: CASRGTGGNEQFF.

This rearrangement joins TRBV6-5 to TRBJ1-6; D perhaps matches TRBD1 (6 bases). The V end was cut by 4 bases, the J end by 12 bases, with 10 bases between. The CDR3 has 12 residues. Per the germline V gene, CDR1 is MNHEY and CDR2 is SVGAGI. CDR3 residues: CASSSGTQPLHF. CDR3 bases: TGTGCCAGCAGTTCCGGGACACAACCCCTCCACTTT.

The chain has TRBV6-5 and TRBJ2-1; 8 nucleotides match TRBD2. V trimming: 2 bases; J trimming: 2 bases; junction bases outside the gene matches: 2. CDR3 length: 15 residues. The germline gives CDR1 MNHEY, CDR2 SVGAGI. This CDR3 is CASSYRGGTYNEQFF. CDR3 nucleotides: TGTGCCAGCAGTTACCGGGGGGGGACCTACAATGAGCAGTTCTTC.

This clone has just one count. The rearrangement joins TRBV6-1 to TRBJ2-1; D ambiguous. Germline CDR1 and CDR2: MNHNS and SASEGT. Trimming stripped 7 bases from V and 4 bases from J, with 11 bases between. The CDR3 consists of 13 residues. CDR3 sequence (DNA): TGTGCCAGCACCAGAGGATCGTACAATGAGCAGTTCTTC. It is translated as CASTRGSYNEQFF.

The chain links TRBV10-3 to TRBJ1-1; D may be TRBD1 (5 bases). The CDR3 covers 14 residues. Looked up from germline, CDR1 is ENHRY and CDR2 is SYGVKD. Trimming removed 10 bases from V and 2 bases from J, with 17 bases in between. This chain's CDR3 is CASTGSNLNTEAFF. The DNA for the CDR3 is TGTGCCAGTACAGGTAGCAATCTAAACACTGAAGCTTTCTTT.

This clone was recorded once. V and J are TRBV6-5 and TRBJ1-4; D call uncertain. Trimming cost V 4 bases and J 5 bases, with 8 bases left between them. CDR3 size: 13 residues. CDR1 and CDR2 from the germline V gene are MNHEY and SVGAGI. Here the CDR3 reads CASSSSWNEKLFF. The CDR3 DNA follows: TGTGCCAGCAGTTCGAGTTGGAATGAAAAACTGTTTTTT.

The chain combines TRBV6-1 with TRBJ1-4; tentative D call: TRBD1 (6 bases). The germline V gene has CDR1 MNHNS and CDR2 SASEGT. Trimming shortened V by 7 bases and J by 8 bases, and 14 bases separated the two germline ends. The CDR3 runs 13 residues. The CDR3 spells CASKQGLKEKLFF. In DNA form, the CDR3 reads TGTGCCAGCAAACAGGGACTAAAGGAAAAACTGTTTTTT.

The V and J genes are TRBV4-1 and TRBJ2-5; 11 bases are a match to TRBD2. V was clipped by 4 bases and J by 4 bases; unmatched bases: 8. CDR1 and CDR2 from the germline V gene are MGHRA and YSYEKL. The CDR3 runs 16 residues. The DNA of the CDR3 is TGCGCCAGCAGCCGAGTAGCGGGAGGGCCCGGAGAGACCCAGTACTTC. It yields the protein CASSRVAGGPGETQYF.

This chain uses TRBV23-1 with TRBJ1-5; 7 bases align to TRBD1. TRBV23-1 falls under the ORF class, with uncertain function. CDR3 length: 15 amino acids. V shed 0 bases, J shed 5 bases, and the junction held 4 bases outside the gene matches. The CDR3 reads CASSQSRQGDQPQHF. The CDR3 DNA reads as TGCGCCAGCAGTCAATCGAGGCAGGGGGATCAGCCCCAGCATTTT.

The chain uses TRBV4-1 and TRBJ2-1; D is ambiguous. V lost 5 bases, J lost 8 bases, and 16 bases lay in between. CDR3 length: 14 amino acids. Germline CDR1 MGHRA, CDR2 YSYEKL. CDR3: CASSSPGRVYEQFF. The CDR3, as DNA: TGCGCCAGCAGCTCCCCCGGTCGGGTTTATGAGCAGTTCTTC.

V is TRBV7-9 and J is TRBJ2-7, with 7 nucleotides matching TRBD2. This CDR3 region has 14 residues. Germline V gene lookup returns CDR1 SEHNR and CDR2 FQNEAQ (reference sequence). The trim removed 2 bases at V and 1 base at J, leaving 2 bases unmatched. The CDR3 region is CASSLQAGSYEQYF. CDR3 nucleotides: TGTGCCAGCAGCTTACAAGCGGGGTCCTACGAGCAGTACTTC.

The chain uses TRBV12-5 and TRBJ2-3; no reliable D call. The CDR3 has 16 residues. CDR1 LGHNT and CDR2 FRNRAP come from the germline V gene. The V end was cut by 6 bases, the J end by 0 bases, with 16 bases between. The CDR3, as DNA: TGTGCTAGTGGCCCCTGGGCTATAACGAGCACAGATACGCAGTATTTT. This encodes CASGPWAITSTDTQYF.

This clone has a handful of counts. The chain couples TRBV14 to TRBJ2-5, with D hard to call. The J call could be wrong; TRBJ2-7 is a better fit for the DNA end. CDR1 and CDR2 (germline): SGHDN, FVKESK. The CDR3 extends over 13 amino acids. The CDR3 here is CASSQAGYYEQYF. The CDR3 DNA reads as TGTGCCAGCAGCCAGGCCGGGTACTACGAGCAGTACTTC.

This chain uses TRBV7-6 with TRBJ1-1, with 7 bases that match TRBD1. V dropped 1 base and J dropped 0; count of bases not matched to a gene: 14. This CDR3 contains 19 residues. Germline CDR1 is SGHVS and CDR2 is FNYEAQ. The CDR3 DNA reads TGTGCCAGCAGCTTAGAGCCCCTCGGGACAGCCTCGTTGAACACTGAAGCTTTCTTT. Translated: CASSLEPLGTASLNTEAFF. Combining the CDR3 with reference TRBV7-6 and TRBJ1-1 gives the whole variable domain GAGVSQSPRYKVTKRGQDVALRCDPISGHVSLYWYRQALGQGPEFLTYFNYEAQQDKSGLPNDRFSAERPEGSISTLTIQRTEQRDSAMYRCASSLEPLGTASLNTEAFFGQGTRLTVV.

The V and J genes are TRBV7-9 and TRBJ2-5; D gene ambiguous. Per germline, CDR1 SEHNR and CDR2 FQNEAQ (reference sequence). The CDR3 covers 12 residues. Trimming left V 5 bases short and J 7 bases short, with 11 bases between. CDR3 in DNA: TGTGCCAGCAGCCTCCGCGGTGGGACCCAGTACTTC. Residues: CASSLRGGTQYF.

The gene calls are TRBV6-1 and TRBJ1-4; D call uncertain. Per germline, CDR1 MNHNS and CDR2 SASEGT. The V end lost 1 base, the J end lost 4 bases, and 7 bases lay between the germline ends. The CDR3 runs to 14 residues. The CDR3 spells CASSEGRHNEKLFF. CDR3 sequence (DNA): TGTGCCAGCAGTGAAGGCAGGCATAATGAAAAACTGTTTTTT.